This T cell receptor beta chain was found in a study of CD8 T cells in ankylosing spondylitis. TCRdb analysed the 5' RACE reads with MiXCR anew, one entry per CDR3 protein. The sample holds 200,000 to 300,000 distinct CDR3 sequences; over 9.5% are singletons and the top ten take approximately 2.5%. This clonotype was found many times. The CDR3 has 15 residues. Trimming took 0 bases from V and 4 from J, leaving 10 bases between them. Germline V gene lookup returns CDR1 SGHRS and CDR2 YFSETQ. The chain recombines TRBV5-1 with TRBJ2-2; D not certain. The receptor comes from a male donor with ankylosing spondylitis or in good health (not recorded which). The sample comprised blood, either unsorted or a sorted T cell fraction (not recorded which). The CDR3 spells CASSLEGWATGELFF. The CDR3, as DNA: TGCGCCAGCAGCTTGGAAGGTTGGGCCACCGGGGAGCTGTTTTTT.